This T cell receptor beta chain emerged from a study of shared clonotypes between healthy human individuals. Study-wide points: It was expected that sequencing depth would affect clonotype sharing among donors. Despite large depth, sorted-subset datasets appeared incompletely sequenced.

Data came from immunoSEQ multiplex PCR; TCRdb stores just in-frame clones and leaves some out. This sample has millions of clones, with about 94% found just once. Positively selected for CCR7, the CD45RO-negative cells used as naive CD8 cells excluded terminally differentiated effector memory CD45RA+ cells. V was shortened by 5 bases and J by 0 bases, with 13 bases between the two germline ends. Per the germline V gene, CDR1 is MNHEY and CDR2 is SVGAGI. The CDR3 runs 15 residues. About this clone: The antigen is undetermined.

Sequenced: naive CD8+ T cells sorted from blood. The genes are TRBV6-5 and TRBJ2-5; possible D gene TRBD2, 6 bases. This clonotype was sampled from a man between 18 and 35 years old in good health. CDR3 in DNA: TGTGCCAGCAGTACTGGACTATCGTACCAAGAGACCCAGTACTTC. Translated: CASSTGLSYQETQYF.